These T cell receptor beta chains were read from a single sample in a study of brain metastases from non-small cell lung cancer. Data came from immunoSEQ multiplex PCR; TCRdb stores just in-frame clones and leaves some out. Among approximately 4,400 clones listed, over 75% were seen once. The sequencing input was tissue from a brain metastasis. The receptors derive from a donor at least 40 years old with non-small cell lung cancer. CDR3s include the opening cysteine and the closing phenylalanine or tryptophan. A D gene is named only where the DNA matches it firmly. Clone size, where shown, is once, few, many, or a class for clones that have expanded.

cdr3_aa,cdr3_nt,j_call,d_call,clone_size,cdr3_length,v_call
CASSLSPGKLFF,TGTGCCAGCAGTTTATCTCCCGGAAAACTGTTTTTT,TRBJ1-4,-,-,12,TRBV28
CASSQDTLAAHNEQFF,TGTGCCAGCAGCCAAGATACCCTAGCGGCGCACAATGAGCAGTTCTTC,TRBJ2-1,TRBD2,-,16,TRBV4-2
CASSRGLAGELFF,TGTGCCAGCAGTAGGGGGCTCGCCGGGGAGCTGTTTTTT,TRBJ2-2,TRBD1,-,13,TRBV27
CASSLAASLYGYTF,TGCGCCAGCAGCTTGGCCGCTAGCTTATATGGCTACACCTTC,TRBJ1-2,-,-,14,TRBV5-1
CASGPGQGDYTF,TGTGCTAGTGGGCCGGGACAGGGAGATTACACCTTC,TRBJ1-2,TRBD1,-,12,TRBV12-5
CASSDSGGPDTQYF,TGTGCCAGCAGTGACTCTGGTGGGCCTGATACGCAGTATTTT,TRBJ2-3,-,-,14,TRBV6-4
CASSRDGWTEAFF,TGTGCCAGCAGTCGGGACGGCTGGACTGAAGCTTTCTTT,TRBJ1-1,-,once,13,TRBV27
CASSRGRRETQYF,TGTGCCAGCTCCAGGGGGCGCCGGGAGACCCAGTACTTC,TRBJ2-5,TRBD1,-,13,TRBV7-2
CASVSSYNEQFF,TGTGCCAGCGTCAGCTCCTACAATGAGCAGTTCTTC,TRBJ2-1,-,-,12,TRBV6-5
CASSTSGLTGELFF,TGTGCCAGCAGCACTTCAGGCTTGACCGGGGAGCTGTTTTTT,TRBJ2-2,-,-,14,TRBV3-1/TRBV3-2
CASAFSGVEKLFF,TGTGCCAGCGCGTTTTCCGGAGTGGAAAAACTGTTTTTT,TRBJ1-4,-,-,13,TRBV12-3/TRBV12-4
CASSFLTGKSSPLHF,TGTGCCAGCAGTTTCCTGACAGGGAAAAGTTCACCCCTCCACTTT,TRBJ1-6,TRBD1,-,15,TRBV28
CASSPPTGGEVGETQYF,TGTGCCAGCTCACCCCCGACCGGGGGGGAAGTAGGAGAGACCCAGTACTTC,TRBJ2-5,TRBD2,few,17,TRBV18
CASSSPYRAPNYGYTF,TGTGCCAGCAGTTCTCCATACAGGGCTCCTAACTATGGCTACACCTTC,TRBJ1-2,-,few,16,TRBV6-5
CSVASGAYEQYF,TGCAGCGTTGCTTCAGGGGCTTACGAGCAGTACTTC,TRBJ2-7,-,-,12,TRBV29-1
CSVRSGVRTETFF,TGCAGCGTTCGGTCAGGGGTTCGCACTGAAACTTTCTTT,TRBJ1-1,-,-,13,TRBV29-1
CASSYESRDLYEQYF,TGTGCCAGCAGTTACGAGTCCAGGGACCTCTACGAGCAGTACTTC,TRBJ2-7,-,-,15,TRBV6-2/TRBV6-3
CASSSGTGGFQPQHF,TGCGCCAGCAGTTCCGGGACAGGGGGCTTTCAGCCCCAGCATTTT,TRBJ1-5,TRBD1,-,15,TRBV5-1
CASSVLNIQYF,TGTGCCAGCAGTGTGCTAAACATTCAGTACTTC,TRBJ2-4,-,-,11,TRBV2
CASSFPDEQYF,TGTGCCAGCAGTTTCCCAGACGAGCAGTACTTC,TRBJ2-7,-,-,11,TRBV28
CASRGEVSLGANVLTF,TGTGCCAGCCGGGGGGAGGTTAGCCTTGGGGCCAACGTCCTGACTTTC,TRBJ2-6,TRBD2,-,16,TRBV27
CASSQDPGLETGELFF,TGTGCCAGCAGCCAAGATCCGGGACTAGAAACCGGGGAGCTGTTTTTT,TRBJ2-2,TRBD2,-,16,TRBV4-2
CASRTNTGELFF,TGTGCCAGCAGGACGAACACCGGGGAGCTGTTTTTT,TRBJ2-2,-,-,12,TRBV5-5
CASSHIRQGWDTGELFF,TGCGCCAGCAGCCACATTCGACAGGGTTGGGACACCGGGGAGCTGTTTTTT,TRBJ2-2,TRBD1,-,17,TRBV5-1
CASSLVGSTGELFF,TGTGCCAGCAGCTTAGTAGGGTCCACCGGGGAGCTGTTTTTT,TRBJ2-2,-,few,14,TRBV7-9
CASSPGTSGIETQYF,TGTGCCAGCAGTCCCGGGACTAGCGGGATCGAGACCCAGTACTTC,TRBJ2-5,TRBD2,-,15,TRBV6-2/TRBV6-3
CASSDGGPPYNEQFF,TGTGCCAGCAGTGATGGGGGCCCCCCCTACAATGAGCAGTTCTTC,TRBJ2-1,-,-,15,TRBV6-4
CSGGSGETDTQYF,TGCAGCGGGGGTTCCGGTGAAACAGATACGCAGTATTTT,TRBJ2-3,-,-,13,TRBV29-1
CASSPRDRGQVGQYF,TGTGCCAGCAGCCCCCGGGACAGGGGTCAGGTCGGGCAGTACTTC,TRBJ2-7,TRBD1,-,15,TRBV7-8
CASSPDRGRGHEQYF,TGTGCCAGCTCCCCCGATAGGGGCAGGGGCCACGAGCAGTACTTC,TRBJ2-7,-,-,15,TRBV18
CASSSQTSAAYEQYF,TGTGCCAGCAGCTCCCAGACTAGCGCGGCCTACGAGCAGTACTTC,TRBJ2-7,TRBD2,-,15,TRBV7-9
CASSATGLAGIETQYF,TGCGCCAGCAGCGCTACAGGACTAGCGGGAATAGAGACCCAGTACTTC,TRBJ2-5,TRBD2,-,16,TRBV5-1
CSAYGYTF,TGCAGCGCATATGGCTACACCTTC,TRBJ1-2,-,-,8,TRBV29-1
CSVEDTVGQLNTGELFF,TGCAGCGTTGAAGACACAGTAGGACAGTTGAACACCGGGGAGCTGTTTTTT,TRBJ2-2,-,-,17,TRBV29-1